Described below is a single T cell receptor (beta chain) sequence and its context. The germline V gene has CDR1 SEHNR and CDR2 FQNEAQ (reference sequence). The ends lost 5 bases at V and 1 base at J; junction bases unmatched: 14. This CDR3 is 18 amino acids long. Followed over time, Seattle patients had been enrolled while infection was active. The data stem from a study of blood T cell repertoires in COVID-19. At the level of the study: The cDNA or gDNA used as material had been derived from T cells, B-cell-depleted T cells, or PBMCs.

Clones were read by immunoSEQ multiplex PCR, and TCRdb kept only the in-frame ones, dropping some. The profile shows under 300,000 clones, about 88% of them singletons. The genes are TRBV7-9 and TRBJ2-1; TRBD2 matches 7 bases. The sequenced sample consisted of peripheral blood. The receptor's source is a human donor with COVID-19, enrolled during active disease. The donor label of this sample is uncertain. CDR3 sequence (DNA): TGTGCCAGCAGCCCGACACTTGGCCGCGGGGGATCCTACAATGAGCAGTTCTTC. This sequence encodes CASSPTLGRGGSYNEQFF.